This T cell receptor beta chain was obtained from a study of Graves' ophthalmopathy and Graves' hyperthyroidism. The germline gives CDR1 KGHDR, CDR2 SFDVKD. The ends lost 4 bases at V and 7 bases at J; junction bases unmatched: 6. The CDR3 spans 14 residues. Beta-chain TCR CDR3 regions were amplified from RNA transcripts. First-round RT-PCR used HTBI primers; second-round multiplex PCR followed. TCRdb redid the calling of the multiplex PCR reads with MiXCR, one entry per CDR3 protein. The sample holds 40,000 to 50,000 distinct CDR3 sequences, approximately 52% seen once. The sample taken for sequencing was peripheral blood. The rearrangement links TRBV24-1 to TRBJ1-5; 7 bases map to TRBD1. The sequence derives from an adult man with Graves' ophthalmopathy. The CDR3 nucleotides are TGTGCCACCAGTGAAGGAGGGGGCGGACAGCCCCAGCATTTT. It is translated as CATSEGGGGQPQHF.